This passage covers 8 T cell receptor beta chains from one sample sequenced in a study of response to subunit inactivated influenza vaccine. TCRdb independently ran MiXCR on the RT-PCR reads; one entry per CDR3 protein. The sample yields 500,000 to 600,000 distinct CDR3 sequences, 12% seen once. The source was PBMCs from blood, collected on the day of vaccination. The receptor source for this set is a man between 50 and 59 years old who received an inactivated influenza vaccine.

In this sample, this clonotype turned up a few times. V is TRBV7-9 and J is TRBJ1-2; D is uncertain. With 4 bases removed from V and 2 bases from J, the gap between germline ends came to 8 bases. The germline CDR1 and CDR2 sequences are SEHNR and FQNEAQ (reference sequence). The CDR3 runs to 13 residues. CDR3 DNA sequence: TGTGCCAGCAGCTCCGGGGAGAACTATGGCTACACCTTC. Translation gives CASSSGENYGYTF.

The chain is built from TRBV10-3 and TRBJ2-5; 8 bases map to TRBD2. The CDR3 is 15 residues long. V shed 3 bases and J 5 bases; nucleotides not matched to a gene: 8. The germline gives CDR1 ENHRY, CDR2 SYGVKD. The chain's CDR3 is CAISDFGLARETQYF. DNA of the CDR3: TGTGCCATCAGTGATTTTGGACTAGCTCGGGAGACCCAGTACTTC.

The chain carries TRBV28 and TRBJ1-1; D is ambiguous. Trimming shortened V by 5 bases and J by 8 bases, and 12 bases separated the two germline ends. Germline V CDR1 and CDR2: MDHEN, SYDVKM. The CDR3 extends over 12 amino acids. The CDR3 spells CASSQRVREAFF. CDR3 coding DNA: TGTGCCAGCAGTCAGAGAGTCCGGGAAGCTTTCTTT.

At least ten counts were recorded for this clonotype. The genes are TRBV3-1 and TRBJ1-1; maybe TRBD1 (5 bases). The CDR3 is 14 residues long. Trimming cost V 6 bases and J 3 bases, with 14 bases left between them. CDR1 and CDR2 (germline): LGHDT, YNNKEL (reference sequence). The CDR3 DNA sequence: TGTGCCAGCAGGGGAGGGGCGCGGGACACTGAAGCTTTCTTT. Amino acid sequence: CASRGGARDTEAFF.

This clonotype occurred many times. The chain employs TRBV6-6 and TRBJ1-2, with no clear D. The CDR3 runs 13 residues. Per the germline V gene, CDR1 is MNHNY and CDR2 is SVGAGI (reference sequence). The ends were cut back, 2 bases at V and 5 bases at J, with 9 bases in the middle. CDR3 bases: TGTGCCAGCAGTTACGTCCAGGTGTATGGCTACACCTTC. This codes for CASSYVQVYGYTF.

This clonotype was seen ten or more times. The rearrangement uses TRBV5-1 and TRBJ2-3; no firm D call. CDR1 and CDR2 from the germline V gene are SGHRS and YFSETQ. V was shortened by 4 bases and J by 5 bases, with 8 bases between the two germline ends. The CDR3 covers 12 residues. The CDR3 DNA follows: TGCGCCAGCAGCCCCAATTTAGATACGCAGTATTTT. As protein: CASSPNLDTQYF. Combining the CDR3 with reference TRBV5-1 and TRBJ2-3 gives the whole variable domain KAGVTQTPRYLIKTRGQQVTLSCSPISGHRSVSWYQQTPGQGLQFLFEYFSETQRNKGNFPGRFSGRQFSNSRSEMNVSTLELGDSALYLCASSPNLDTQYFGPGTRLTVL.

V is TRBV15 and J is TRBJ1-4, with a tentative D call TRBD1 (5 bases). Per germline, CDR1 LNHNV and CDR2 YYDKDF (reference sequence). This CDR3 is built from 15 residues. Trimming cost V 0 bases and J 4 bases, with 9 bases left between them. The CDR3 loop reads CATSRDGTVNEKLFF. The CDR3 nucleotides read TGTGCCACCAGCAGAGACGGGACCGTTAATGAAAAACTGTTTTTT.

This clonotype was detected a few times. The rearrangement joins TRBV5-1 to TRBJ1-4; D gene unclear. CDR1 is SGHRS and CDR2 is YFSETQ in the germline V gene. This CDR3 comprises 15 residues. With 4 bases removed from V and 0 bases from J, the gap between germline ends came to 10 bases. The CDR3 bases are TGCGCCAGCAGCCCAGCGAAGGCAACTAATGAAAAACTGTTTTTT. Translated, it gives CASSPAKATNEKLFF. Drawing the rest from reference TRBV5-1 and TRBJ1-4, the complete variable domain is KAGVTQTPRYLIKTRGQQVTLSCSPISGHRSVSWYQQTPGQGLQFLFEYFSETQRNKGNFPGRFSGRQFSNSRSEMNVSTLELGDSALYLCASSPAKATNEKLFFGSGTQLSVL.